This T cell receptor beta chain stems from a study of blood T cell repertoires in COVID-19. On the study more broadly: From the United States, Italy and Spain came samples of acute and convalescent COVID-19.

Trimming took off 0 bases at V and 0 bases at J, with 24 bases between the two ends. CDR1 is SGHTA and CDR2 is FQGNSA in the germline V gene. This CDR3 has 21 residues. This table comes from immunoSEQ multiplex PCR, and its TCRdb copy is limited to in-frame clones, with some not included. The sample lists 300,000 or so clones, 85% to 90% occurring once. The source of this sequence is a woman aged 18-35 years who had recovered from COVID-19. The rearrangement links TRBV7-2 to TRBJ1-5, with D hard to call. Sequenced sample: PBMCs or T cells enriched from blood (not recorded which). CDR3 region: CASSLAYFLPPLVYSNQPQHF. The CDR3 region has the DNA TGTGCCAGCAGCTTAGCTTACTTCCTGCCCCCCCTAGTATATAGCAATCAGCCCCAGCATTTT.